This T cell receptor (beta chain) was captured by sequencing in a study of post-analysis software for immune sequencing data. For this clonotype: Antigen specificity is unknown.

Libraries were made from TCR beta cDNA, and they carried unique molecular identifiers. Input populations of about 0.85 to 11 million T cells gave rise to approximately 500,000 cDNA molecules. TCRdb itself ran the PCR reads through MiXCR, one entry per CDR3 protein. The sample shows fewer than 850,000 distinct CDR3 sequences, approximately 30% of them seen only once. The study's findings and limits: Among multiple sclerosis patients, normalized Chao1 diversity was significantly below that of controls. When the samples were clustered directly with F measure, those that had been prepared in the same batch showed strong co-clustering.

The clonotype originates from a girl between 10 and 17 years old with multiple sclerosis. Sequenced sample: blood.

The chain's CDR3 is CASSEVGRGKDTQYF. The CDR3 region has the DNA TGTGCCAGCAGTGAAGTAGGCAGGGGAAAAGATACGCAGTATTTT. The chain is built from TRBV6-1 and TRBJ2-3, with D perhaps TRBD1 (6 bases). V lost 1 base and J lost 5, with 13 bases in between. The CDR3 runs 15 residues. Germline CDR1 MNHNS, CDR2 SASEGT.